This paragraph reports one T cell receptor beta chain. The antigen is unknown. This CDR3 has 16 residues. V trimming: 3 bases; J trimming: 0 bases; junction bases outside the gene matches: 4. Germline V gene lookup returns CDR1 KGHSH and CDR2 LQKENI. Using immunoSEQ multiplex PCR, the repertoire was profiled, and TCRdb retains in-frame clones only, with some absent. The sample gives about 15,000 clones, over 60% of which show up once; 5.9% is in the top ten. The sample originates from a study of CXCR4 blockade with PD-1 therapy in pancreatic cancer. Findings and caveats of the study: Antigen-specificity overlap of convergent dominant clones remained unconfirmed. Tumor clonality averaged around 0.14 versus 0.052 in healthy blood, not predicting survival.

The archived tumor blocks came from patients without neoadjuvant therapy before resection. This chain joins TRBV18 and TRBJ2-2, with 7 bases lining up with TRBD1. Source material: tumor tissue. This clonotype was obtained from a human donor with pancreatic ductal adenocarcinoma. The CDR3 here is CASSPRDRANTGELFF. CDR3 bases: TGTGCCAGCTCACCGAGGGACAGAGCGAACACCGGGGAGCTGTTTTTT. The complete variable domain, with remaining parts taken from reference TRBV18 and TRBJ2-2, reads NAGVMQNPRHLVRRRGQEARLRCSPMKGHSHVYWYRQLPEEGLKFMVYLQKENIIDESGMPKERFSAEFPKEGPSILRIQQVVRGDSAAYFCASSPRDRANTGELFFGEGSRLTVL.